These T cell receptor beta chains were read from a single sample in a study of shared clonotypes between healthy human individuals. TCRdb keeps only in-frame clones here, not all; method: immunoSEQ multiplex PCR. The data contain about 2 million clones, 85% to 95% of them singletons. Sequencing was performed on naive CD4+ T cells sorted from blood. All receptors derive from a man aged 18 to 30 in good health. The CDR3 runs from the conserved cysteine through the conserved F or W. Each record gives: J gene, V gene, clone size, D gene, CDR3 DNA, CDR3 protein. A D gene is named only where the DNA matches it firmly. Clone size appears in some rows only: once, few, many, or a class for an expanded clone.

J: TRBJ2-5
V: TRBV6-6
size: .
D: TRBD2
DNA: TGTGCCAGCAGTGCGACTAGCGGGAGGGCCTCAGAGACCCAGTACTTC
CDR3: CASSATSGRASETQYF

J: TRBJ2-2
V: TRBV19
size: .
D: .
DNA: TGTGCCAGTAGTACTAGCGAAATTACTGCCGGGGAGCTGTTTTTT
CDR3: CASSTSEITAGELFF

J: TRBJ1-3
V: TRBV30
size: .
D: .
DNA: TGTGCCTGGACCACGGGGGCCGGCTCTGGAAACACCATATATTTT
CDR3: CAWTTGAGSGNTIYF

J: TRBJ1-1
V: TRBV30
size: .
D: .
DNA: TGTGCCTGGAGTGTGGGGGCTGAAGCTTTCTTT
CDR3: CAWSVGAEAFF

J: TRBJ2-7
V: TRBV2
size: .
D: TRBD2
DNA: TGTGCCAGCAGTGCGGGGCTAGCGGGTCCCGAGCAGTACTTC
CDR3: CASSAGLAGPEQYF

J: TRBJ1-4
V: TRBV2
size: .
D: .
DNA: TGTGCCAGCAGTGCCGGGGCGCTTGCTAATGAAAAACTGTTTTTT
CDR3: CASSAGALANEKLFF

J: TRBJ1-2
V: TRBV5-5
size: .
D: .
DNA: TGTGCCAGCAGCTTCCAGGGCAGCCCTGGCTACACCTTC
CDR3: CASSFQGSPGYTF

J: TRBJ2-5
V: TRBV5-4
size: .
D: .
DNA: TGTGCCAGCAGCTTGGTCAGGACACCCCAAGAGACCCAGTACTTC
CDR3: CASSLVRTPQETQYF

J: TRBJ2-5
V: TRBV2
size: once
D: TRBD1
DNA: TGTGCCAGCAGTGCAGAACGGACAGGGGAGACCCAGTACTTC
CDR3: CASSAERTGETQYF

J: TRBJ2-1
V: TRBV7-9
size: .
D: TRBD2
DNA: TGTGCCAGCAGCCCCCGGACTAGCGGGGCGAATGAGCAGTTCTTC
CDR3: CASSPRTSGANEQFF

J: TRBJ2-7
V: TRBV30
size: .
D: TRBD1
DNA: TGTGCCTGGAGTCTAGGGACAGGGGGCTCTGAGCAGTACTTC
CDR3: CAWSLGTGGSEQYF